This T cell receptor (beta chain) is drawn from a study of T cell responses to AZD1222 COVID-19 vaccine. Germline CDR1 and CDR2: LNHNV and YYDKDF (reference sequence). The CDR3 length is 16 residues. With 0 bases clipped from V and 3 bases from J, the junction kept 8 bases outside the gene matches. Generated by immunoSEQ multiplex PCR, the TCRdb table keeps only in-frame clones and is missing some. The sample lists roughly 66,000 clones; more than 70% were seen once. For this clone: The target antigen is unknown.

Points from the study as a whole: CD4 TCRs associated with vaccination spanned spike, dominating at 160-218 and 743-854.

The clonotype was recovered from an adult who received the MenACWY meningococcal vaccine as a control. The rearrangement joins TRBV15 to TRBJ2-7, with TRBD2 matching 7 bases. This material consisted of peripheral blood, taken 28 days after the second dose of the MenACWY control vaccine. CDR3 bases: TGTGCCACCAGCAGAGATTGGGTGTCTAGCGGCTACGAGCAGTACTTC. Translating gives CATSRDWVSSGYEQYF.